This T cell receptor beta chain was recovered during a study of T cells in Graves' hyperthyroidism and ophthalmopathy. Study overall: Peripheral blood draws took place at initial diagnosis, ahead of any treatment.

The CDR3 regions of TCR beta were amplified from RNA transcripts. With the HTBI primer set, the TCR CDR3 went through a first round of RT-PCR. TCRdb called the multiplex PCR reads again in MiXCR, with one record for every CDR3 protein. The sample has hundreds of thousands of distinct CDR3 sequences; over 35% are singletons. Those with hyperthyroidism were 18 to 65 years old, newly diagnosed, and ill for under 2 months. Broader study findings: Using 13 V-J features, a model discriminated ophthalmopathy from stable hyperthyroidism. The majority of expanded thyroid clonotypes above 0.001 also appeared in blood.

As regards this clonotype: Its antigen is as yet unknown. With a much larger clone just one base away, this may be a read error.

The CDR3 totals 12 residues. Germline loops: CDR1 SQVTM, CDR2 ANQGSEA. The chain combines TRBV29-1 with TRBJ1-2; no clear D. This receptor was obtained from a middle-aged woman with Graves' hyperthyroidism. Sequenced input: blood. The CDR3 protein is CSVEGPQYGHTF. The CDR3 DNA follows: TGCAGCGTTGAAGGGCCGCAGTATGGCCACACCTTC.